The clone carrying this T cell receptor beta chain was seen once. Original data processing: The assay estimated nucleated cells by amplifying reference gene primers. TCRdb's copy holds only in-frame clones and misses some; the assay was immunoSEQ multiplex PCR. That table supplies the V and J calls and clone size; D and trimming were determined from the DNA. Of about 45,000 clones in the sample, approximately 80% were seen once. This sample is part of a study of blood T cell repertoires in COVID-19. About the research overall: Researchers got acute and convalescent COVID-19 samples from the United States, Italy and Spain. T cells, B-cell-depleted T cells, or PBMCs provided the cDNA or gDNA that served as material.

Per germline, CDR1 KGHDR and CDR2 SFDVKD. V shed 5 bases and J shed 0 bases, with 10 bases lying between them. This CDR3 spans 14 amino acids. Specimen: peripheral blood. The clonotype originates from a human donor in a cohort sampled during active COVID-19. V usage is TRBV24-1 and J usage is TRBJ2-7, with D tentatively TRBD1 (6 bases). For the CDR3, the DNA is TGTGCCACCAGTGGAACCAGGGGCTCCTACGAGCAGTACTTC. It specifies CATSGTRGSYEQYF.